These 7 T cell receptor beta chains were all obtained from the same sample, sequenced in a study of CD8+ T cells in alopecia areata. Reverse transcribed after extraction, RNA yielded cDNA as the sequencing template. TCRdb's copy holds only in-frame clones and misses some; the assay was immunoSEQ multiplex PCR. The data hold some 150,000 clones, with about 67% observed a single time. The sample was CD8+ T cells sorted from blood, taken at week 0. These receptors came from a human donor with alopecia areata.

The chain combines TRBV13 with TRBJ2-3, with no clear D. Germline V CDR1 and CDR2: PRHDT, FYEKMQ (reference sequence). CDR3 length: 12 residues. V lost 3 bases to trimming and J lost 3 bases, with 4 bases between them. This CDR3 is CASSFPTDTQYF. The DNA for the CDR3 is TGTGCCAGCAGCTTTCCTACAGATACGCAGTATTTT.

This chain joins TRBV4-1 and TRBJ1-1; 7 bases are shared with TRBD1. The germline V gene encodes CDR1 MGHRA and CDR2 YSYEKL. CDR3 length: 14 residues. Trimming cost V 3 bases and J 4 bases; bases outside gene matches: 5. The CDR3 is CASSQQTGPTEAFF. In DNA, the CDR3 is TGCGCCAGCAGCCAGCAGACAGGGCCCACTGAAGCTTTCTTT.

CDR3 coding DNA: TGTGCCAGCAGTTTAAAGGACAGGGTAGACTATGGCTACACCTTC. Its protein is CASSLKDRVDYGYTF. V and J are TRBV6-5 and TRBJ1-2, with 8 positions matching TRBD1. Per germline, CDR1 MNHEY and CDR2 SVGAGI. V shed 4 bases and J 3 bases; nucleotides not matched to a gene: 7. The CDR3 covers 15 residues.

The chain links TRBV20-1 to TRBJ1-1, with D uncertain. Trimming removed 6 bases from V and 1 base from J, with 3 bases in between. CDR1 is DFQATT, CDR2 SNEGSKA, per germline (reference sequence). CDR3 length: 10 residues. The DNA of the CDR3 is TGCAGTGCATGGAACACTGAAGCTTTCTTT. Translation: CSAWNTEAFF.

The chain is built from TRBV7-9 and TRBJ1-1; 7 bases are a match to TRBD1. CDR3 size: 12 residues. Germline CDR1 SEHNR, CDR2 FQNEAQ (reference sequence). After removal of 6 bases from V and 8 bases from J, the junction contained 6 bases not matched to a gene. DNA of the CDR3: TGTGCCAGCAGATCCACGGGACAGGAAGCTTTCTTT. This gives the protein CASRSTGQEAFF.

The V call is TRBV13, the J call TRBJ2-7; a weak D match, TRBD1 (6 bases). Trimming shortened V by 0 bases and J by 4 bases, and 16 bases separated the two germline ends. In germline, CDR1 is PRHDT, CDR2 FYEKMQ (reference sequence). The CDR3 loop spans 16 amino acids. DNA of the CDR3: TGTGCCAGCAGCTTAGGCCTCGGACAGATGCTTTACGAGCAGTACTTC. This encodes CASSLGLGQMLYEQYF.

This clone appeared a few times. The chain couples TRBV30 to TRBJ1-6; tentatively, D is TRBD1 (5 bases). CDR3 size: 13 residues. Trimming left V 5 bases short and J 8 bases short, with 13 bases between. Germline loops: CDR1 GTSNPN, CDR2 SVGIG (reference sequence). The CDR3 reads CAWDSGGDSPLHF. DNA for the CDR3: TGTGCCTGGGACTCCGGGGGGGATTCACCCCTCCACTTT.